The clone carrying this T cell receptor beta chain showed up just a few times. Its target is not known. Germline-derived CDR1 and CDR2 are WNHNN and SYGVQD (reference sequence). The CDR3 totals 16 residues. The V gene end was trimmed by 1 base and the J gene end by 4 bases; junction bases not matched to a gene: 9. This record comes from a study of early T cells in non-severe SARS-CoV-2 infection. About the study: Sequencing of unsorted whole blood was done on bulk RNA, leaving chains unpaired.

Findings and caveats of the study: Private and CD4 specificities were missed by VDJdb matching, which favored anti-spike CD8 responses.

Using its own MiXCR run on the 5' RACE reads, TCRdb lists one record per CDR3 protein. The table records roughly 75,000 distinct CDR3 sequences, roughly a sixth of them present only once. The clonotype was recovered from an adult who was a healthcare worker with PCR-confirmed SARS-CoV-2 infection or an uninfected control (not recorded which). The gene calls are TRBV10-1 and TRBJ2-7, with 8 bases identical to TRBD1. Sequencing was performed on whole blood. CDR3 sequence reads: CASSEYRTGPLYEQYF. CDR3 DNA: TGCGCCAGCAGTGAGTACCGGACAGGGCCACTGTACGAGCAGTACTTC.